The entry that follows covers one T cell receptor beta chain sequence. Its antigen is still unknown. TCRdb re-called the 5' RACE reads and shows each CDR3 protein once, DNA omitted. Its table records hundreds of thousands of distinct CDR3 sequences. The entry originates in a study of T cells expressing NK-cell markers. The overall study: CD3+CD56+NKG2C+, CD3+CD56+NKG2C- and CD3+CD56-NKG2C+ T cells, once sorted, supplied the TCR beta repertoires. General study results and limits: Of the CD8+ T cell pool in about 6 donors, roughly 1.0-8% was accounted for by dominant NKG2C+ clonotypes. Several donors likewise had their CD3+CD56-NKG2C+ fraction led by these clonotypes. Whether expanded NKG2C-expressing T cell clones recognize HCMV is unknown.

The CDR3 has 13 residues. Germline V gives CDR1 SQVTM, CDR2 ANQGSEA. This TCR came from a man between 18 and 35 years old in good health. Source material: blood T cells: a sorted CD56 or NKG2C T cell subset, CD4+ or CD8+ T cells, or bulk PBMC T cells (not recorded which). The chain joins TRBV29-1 to TRBJ1-2; absent DNA, TCRdb's TRBD1 call cannot be checked. The CDR3 region is CSVEFGGVGGYTF.